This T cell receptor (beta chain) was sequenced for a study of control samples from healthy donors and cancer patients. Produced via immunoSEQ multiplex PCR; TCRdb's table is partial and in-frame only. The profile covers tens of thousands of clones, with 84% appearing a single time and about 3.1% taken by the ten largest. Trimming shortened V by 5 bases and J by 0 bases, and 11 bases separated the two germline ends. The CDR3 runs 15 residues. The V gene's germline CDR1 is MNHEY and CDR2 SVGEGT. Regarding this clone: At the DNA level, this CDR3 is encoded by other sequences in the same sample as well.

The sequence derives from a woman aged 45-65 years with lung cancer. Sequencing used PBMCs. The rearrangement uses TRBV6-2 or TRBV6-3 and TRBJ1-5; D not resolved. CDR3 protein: CASSDGRSSNQPQHF. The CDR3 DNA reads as TGTGCCAGCAGTGATGGACGGTCTAGCAATCAGCCCCAGCATTTT.